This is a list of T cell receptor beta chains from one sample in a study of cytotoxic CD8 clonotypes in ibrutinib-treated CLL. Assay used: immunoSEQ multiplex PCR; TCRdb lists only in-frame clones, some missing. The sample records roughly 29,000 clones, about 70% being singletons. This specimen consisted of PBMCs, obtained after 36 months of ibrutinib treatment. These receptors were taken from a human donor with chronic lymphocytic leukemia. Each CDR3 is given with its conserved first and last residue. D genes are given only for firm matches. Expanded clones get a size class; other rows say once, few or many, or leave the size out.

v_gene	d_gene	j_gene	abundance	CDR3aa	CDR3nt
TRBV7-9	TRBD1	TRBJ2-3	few	CASSPHGTGGTDTQYF	TGTGCCAGCAGCCCCCACGGGACAGGGGGCACAGATACGCAGTATTTT
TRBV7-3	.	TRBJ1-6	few	CASSLTGLTNSPLHF	TGTGCCAGCAGCCTCACGGGACTCACGAATTCACCCCTCCACTTT
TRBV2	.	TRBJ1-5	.	CASSGTFLYSNQPQHF	TGTGCCAGCAGTGGGACATTCCTTTATAGCAATCAGCCCCAGCATTTT
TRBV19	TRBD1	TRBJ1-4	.	CASSMGDRESEKLFF	TGTGCCAGTAGTATGGGGGACAGGGAGTCTGAAAAACTGTTTTTT
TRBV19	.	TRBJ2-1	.	CASSLDRKFYNEQFF	TGTGCCAGTAGTCTCGACAGAAAATTTTACAATGAGCAGTTCTTC
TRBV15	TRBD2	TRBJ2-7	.	CATSRDAGGIGFVQYF	TGTGCCACCAGCAGAGATGCGGGGGGAATAGGGTTTGTGCAGTACTTC
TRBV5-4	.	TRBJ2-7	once	CASRRGLSYEQYF	TGTGCCAGCCGCAGGGGCCTCTCCTACGAGCAGTACTTC
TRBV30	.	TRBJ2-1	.	CAWRPGRLYNEQFF	TGTGCCTGGAGGCCGGGACGGCTATACAATGAGCAGTTCTTC
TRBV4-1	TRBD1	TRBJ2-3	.	CASSQLGGTGEQYF	TGCGCCAGCAGCCAACTAGGAGGGACAGGGGAGCAGTATTTT
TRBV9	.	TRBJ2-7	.	CASSADSVTYEQYF	TGTGCCAGCAGCGCCGACAGCGTCACCTACGAGCAGTACTTC
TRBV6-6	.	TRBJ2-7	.	CASHPGTSSYEQYF	TGTGCCAGCCACCCAGGCACCAGCTCCTACGAGCAGTACTTC
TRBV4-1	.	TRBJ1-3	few	CASSSLGNTIYF	TGCGCCAGCAGCTCCCTCGGAAACACCATATATTTT
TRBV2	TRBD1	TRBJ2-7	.	CASRRGQGEEQYF	TGTGCCAGCAGGAGAGGACAGGGCGAGGAGCAGTACTTC
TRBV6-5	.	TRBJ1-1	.	CASSYYRANTEAFF	TGTGCCAGCAGTTACTACAGGGCTAACACTGAAGCTTTCTTT
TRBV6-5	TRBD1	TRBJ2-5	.	CASSSEGTGGPETQYF	TGTGCCAGCAGTTCGGAGGGAACAGGGGGCCCAGAGACCCAGTACTTC
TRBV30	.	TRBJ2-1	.	CAWSAGSNNEQFF	TGTGCCTGGAGTGCGGGTTCGAACAATGAGCAGTTCTTC
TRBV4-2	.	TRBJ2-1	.	CASSQADAGLSNEQFF	TGTGCCAGCAGCCAAGCGGACGCGGGGCTTAGCAATGAGCAGTTCTTC
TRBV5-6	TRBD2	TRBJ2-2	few	CASSELAGDTGELFF	TGTGCCAGCAGCGAACTAGCGGGGGACACCGGGGAGCTGTTTTTT
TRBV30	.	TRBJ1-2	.	CAWSPGGSYGYTF	TGTGCCTGGAGTCCGGGCGGAAGCTATGGCTACACCTTC
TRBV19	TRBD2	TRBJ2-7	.	CASSGRGTSGTAEQYF	TGTGCCAGTAGTGGCCGAGGGACTAGCGGGACGGCCGAGCAGTACTTC
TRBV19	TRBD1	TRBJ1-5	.	CASSIDAGTGWDQPQHF	TGTGCCAGTAGTATAGATGCCGGGACAGGGTGGGATCAGCCCCAGCATTTT
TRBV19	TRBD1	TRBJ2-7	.	CASSSPGQRAYEQYF	TGTGCCAGTAGTAGCCCGGGACAGCGCGCCTACGAGCAGTACTTC
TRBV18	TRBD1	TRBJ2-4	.	CASSPETGAKNIQYF	TGTGCCAGCTCACCAGAGACAGGGGCCAAAAACATTCAGTACTTC
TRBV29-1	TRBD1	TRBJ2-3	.	CSVTLGGYSTDTQYF	TGCAGCGTTACCCTAGGGGGCTACAGCACAGATACGCAGTATTTT
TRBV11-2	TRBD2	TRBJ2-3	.	CASSFLAGAGTDTQYF	TGTGCCAGCAGCTTCTTAGCGGGGGCGGGCACAGATACGCAGTATTTT
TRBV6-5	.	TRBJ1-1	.	CASSDKLNTEAFF	TGTGCCAGCAGTGACAAGTTGAACACTGAAGCTTTCTTT
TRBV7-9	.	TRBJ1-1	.	CASSSVTEAFF	TGTGCCAGCAGCTCGGTCACTGAAGCTTTCTTT
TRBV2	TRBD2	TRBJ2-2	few	CASRGTSGVYTGELFF	TGTGCCAGCAGAGGGACTAGCGGGGTGTACACCGGGGAGCTGTTTTTT
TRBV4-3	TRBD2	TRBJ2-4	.	CASSQDPGGGPKNIQYF	TGCGCCAGCAGCCAAGATCCGGGCGGGGGACCCAAAAACATTCAGTACTTC
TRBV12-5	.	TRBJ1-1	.	CASGLVQQLHTEAFF	TGTGCTAGTGGTTTGGTACAACAGCTGCACACTGAAGCTTTCTTT
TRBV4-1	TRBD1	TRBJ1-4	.	CASSLGQGSEKLFF	TGCGCCAGCAGCCTGGGACAGGGCAGTGAAAAACTGTTTTTT
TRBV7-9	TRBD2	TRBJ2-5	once	CASSSSSRGAQETQYF	TGTGCCAGCAGCTCGTCCTCGCGGGGGGCCCAAGAGACCCAGTACTTC
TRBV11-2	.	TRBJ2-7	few	CASSLSGLSYEQYF	TGTGCCAGCAGCTTATCGGGACTCTCCTACGAGCAGTACTTC
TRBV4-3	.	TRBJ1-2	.	CASSQDGGRSNYGYTF	TGCGCCAGCAGCCAAGATGGGGGCAGGAGTAACTATGGCTACACCTTC
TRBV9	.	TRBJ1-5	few	CASSVGLPGQPQHF	TGTGCCAGCAGCGTAGGGCTGCCCGGGCAGCCCCAGCATTTT
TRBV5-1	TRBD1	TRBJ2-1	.	CASSRGGPSYNEQFF	TGCGCCAGCAGCCGAGGGGGCCCCTCTTACAATGAGCAGTTCTTC
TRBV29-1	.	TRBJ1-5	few	CSVEVQGDQPQHF	TGCAGCGTTGAGGTACAGGGAGATCAGCCCCAGCATTTT
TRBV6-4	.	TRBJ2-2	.	CASSEKPGTRTGELFF	TGTGCCAGCAGTGAGAAACCGGGCACCCGAACCGGGGAGCTGTTTTTT
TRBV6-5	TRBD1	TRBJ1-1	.	CASSYTGGTEAFF	TGTGCCAGCAGTTATACAGGGGGCACTGAAGCTTTCTTT
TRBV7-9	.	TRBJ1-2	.	CASSPMGGNNGYTF	TGTGCCAGCAGCCCCATGGGAGGGAACAATGGCTACACCTTC
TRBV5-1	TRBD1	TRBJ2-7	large	CASSLAGQGYEQYF	TGCGCCAGCAGCTTGGCAGGACAGGGCTACGAGCAGTACTTC
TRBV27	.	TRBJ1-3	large	CASRDSGNTIYF	TGTGCCAGCAGAGACTCTGGAAACACCATATATTTT
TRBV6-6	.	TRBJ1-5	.	CASSPLGGNQPQHF	TGTGCCAGCAGCCCTTTGGGAGGAAATCAGCCCCAGCATTTT
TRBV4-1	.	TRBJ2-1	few	CASSRLWPGSSYNEQFF	TGCGCCAGCTCCCGCCTTTGGCCAGGAAGCTCCTACAATGAGCAGTTCTTC
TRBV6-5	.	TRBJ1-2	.	CASRWGSKDGYTF	TGTGCCAGCAGGTGGGGGTCCAAGGATGGCTACACCTTC
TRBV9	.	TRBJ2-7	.	CASSLEGKKFSYEQYF	TGTGCCAGCAGCTTGGAGGGAAAGAAGTTCTCCTACGAGCAGTACTTC
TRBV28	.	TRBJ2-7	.	CASSFSLAGLSYEQYF	TGTGCCAGCAGTTTTTCCCTGGCGGGCCTTTCCTACGAGCAGTACTTC
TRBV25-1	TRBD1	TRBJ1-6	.	CASGLGTANSPLHF	TGTGCCAGCGGACTCGGGACAGCTAATTCACCCCTCCACTTT
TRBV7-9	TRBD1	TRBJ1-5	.	CASSFDTGVGQPQHF	TGTGCCAGCAGCTTCGATACAGGGGTAGGACAGCCCCAGCATTTT
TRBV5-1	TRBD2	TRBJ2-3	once	CASSLARTSGGGTDTQYF	TGCGCCAGCAGCTTGGCCCGGACTAGCGGGGGCGGCACAGATACGCAGTATTTT